This T cell receptor beta chain was retrieved from a study of T cells in Graves' hyperthyroidism and ophthalmopathy. Study-wide results and caveats: Clonotypes that were expanded in thyroid above 0.001 mostly appeared in blood too.

On this clonotype itself: Its antigen is as yet unknown.

Germline V gene lookup returns CDR1 MGHRA and CDR2 YSYEKL. There are 17 residues in the CDR3. V lost 0 bases to trimming and J lost 14 bases; unmatched junction nucleotides: 16. RNA transcripts were the template for amplifying TCR beta CDR3 regions. RT-PCR in the first round (using the HTBI primer set) targeted the TCR CDR3. TCRdb re-derived calls from the multiplex PCR reads in MiXCR, one entry per CDR3 protein. The sample has 540,000 or so distinct CDR3 sequences; approximately 14% are singletons. Stability of Graves' hyperthyroidism was defined as absent ophthalmopathy progression within 18 months. Those patients with uncontrolled infection, other autoimmune disease, pregnancy or lactation were excluded.

The sequencing sample was made of blood. This sequence joins TRBV4-1 and TRBJ2-1; TRBD2 matches 10 bases. This receptor was identified in a woman aged 25 to 45 with Graves' hyperthyroidism. This chain's CDR3 is CASSQDVASGRSRGEFF. Written as DNA, the CDR3 is TGCGCCAGCAGCCAAGACGTGGCTAGCGGGAGAAGTCGAGGGGAGTTCTTC.